This T cell receptor beta chain was captured by sequencing in a study of cytomegalovirus exposure and HLA in healthy donors. Study information: Earlier findings included about 120 million unique TCR beta sequences obtained from 170 million or so T cells.

Primers included in the PCR were 60 Vbeta and 13 Jbeta primers. TCRdb keeps only in-frame clones here, not all; method: immunoSEQ multiplex PCR. The sample has under 200,000 clones; approximately 62% are singletons. This clone was counted only a few times. The antigen remains unidentified. Study observations and caveats: An analysis that was carried out later associated 16,000 or so TCR beta sequences with HLA alleles at 0.05 false discovery rate. The authors assumed roughly uniform sequencing depth across donors for presence/absence analyses. V- and J-gene trimming of TCR beta was linked (in a later analysis) to a missense DCLRE1C variant.

Germline V CDR1 and CDR2: SGDLS, YYNGEE. There are 17 residues in the CDR3. Trimming left V 3 bases short and J 6 bases short, with 21 bases between. The source of this sequence is a man in his forties or fifties in good health and CMV-seronegative. V gene TRBV9 combines with J gene TRBJ2-2; D is possibly TRBD1 (5 bases). What was sequenced was PBMCs. The CDR3 coding sequence is TGTGCCAGCAGCGGCCCCCAGTGGAAGGGGAAACCCGGGGAGCTGTTTTTT. Protein sequence: CASSGPQWKGKPGELFF.